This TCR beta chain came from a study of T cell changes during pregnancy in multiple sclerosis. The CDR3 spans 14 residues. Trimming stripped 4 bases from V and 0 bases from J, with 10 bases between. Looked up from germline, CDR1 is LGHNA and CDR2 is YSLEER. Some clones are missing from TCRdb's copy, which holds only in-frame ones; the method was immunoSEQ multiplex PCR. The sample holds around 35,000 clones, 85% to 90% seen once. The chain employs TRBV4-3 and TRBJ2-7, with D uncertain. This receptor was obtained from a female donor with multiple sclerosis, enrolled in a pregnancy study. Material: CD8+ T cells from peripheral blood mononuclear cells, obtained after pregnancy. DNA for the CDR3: TGCGCCAGCAGCCCCCAGGCTGTCTCCTACGAGCAGTACTTC. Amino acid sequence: CASSPQAVSYEQYF.